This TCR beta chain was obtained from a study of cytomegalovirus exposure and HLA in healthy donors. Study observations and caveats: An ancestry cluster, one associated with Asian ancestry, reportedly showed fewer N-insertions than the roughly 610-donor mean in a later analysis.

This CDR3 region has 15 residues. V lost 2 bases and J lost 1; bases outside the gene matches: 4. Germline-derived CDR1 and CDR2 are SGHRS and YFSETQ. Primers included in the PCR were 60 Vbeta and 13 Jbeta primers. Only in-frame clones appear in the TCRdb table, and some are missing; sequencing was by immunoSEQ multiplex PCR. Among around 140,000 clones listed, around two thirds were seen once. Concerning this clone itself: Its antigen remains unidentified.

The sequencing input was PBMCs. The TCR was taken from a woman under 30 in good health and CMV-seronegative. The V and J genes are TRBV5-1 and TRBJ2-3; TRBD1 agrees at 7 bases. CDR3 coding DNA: TGCGCCAGCAGCTTTAGCACAGGGGGCACAGATACGCAGTATTTT. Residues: CASSFSTGGTDTQYF.